These 5 T cell receptor beta chains came from one sample sequenced in a study of blood T cells in healthy people across ages. For the second PCR, which ran for about 7 to 11 cycles, a sample-barcoded 5' primer and a J-beta primer mix were used. From the 5' RACE reads, TCRdb called clonotypes with MiXCR, one entry per CDR3 protein. The data hold 800,000 to 950,000 distinct CDR3 sequences, with 35% to 40% observed a single time. Specimen: blood. These receptors were collected from a man in his late teens or twenties in good health.

The chain links TRBV12-3 or TRBV12-4 to TRBJ1-1, with D possibly TRBD1 on 6 matching bases. This CDR3 is 15 amino acids long. V lost 2 bases to trimming and J lost 2 bases, with 12 bases between them. CDR3 residues: CASSLYRERNTEAFF. The CDR3 DNA is TGTGCCAGCAGTTTATACAGGGAAAGAAACACTGAAGCTTTCTTT.

This clonotype has more than one count but fewer than ten. This chain uses TRBV10-3 with TRBJ1-4, with TRBD1 matching over 11 bases. V shed 4 bases and J 8 bases; nucleotides not matched to a gene: 6. Per the germline V gene, CDR1 is ENHRY and CDR2 is SYGVKD. CDR3 length: 15 residues. The CDR3 here is CAISGTGTGGEKLFF. CDR3 nucleotides: TGTGCCATCAGTGGTACCGGGACAGGGGGAGAAAAACTGTTTTTT.

This clonotype was seen many times. This sequence joins TRBV29-1 and TRBJ2-7; maybe TRBD1 (5 bases). The length of the CDR3 is 15 residues. V was pared by 6 bases and J by 3 bases, with 21 bases between. Germline values: CDR1 SQVTM, CDR2 ANQGSEA. CDR3 residues: CSVGPRQVGIYEQYF. The CDR3 bases are TGCAGCGTGGGGCCCAGACAAGTGGGGATCTACGAGCAGTACTTC.

This chain links TRBV10-3 with TRBJ2-5; 8 nucleotides align to TRBD1. V shed 3 bases and J 5 bases; nucleotides not matched to a gene: 8. The germline V gene has CDR1 ENHRY and CDR2 SYGVKD. CDR3 length: 15 amino acids. The CDR3 DNA is TGTGCCATCAGTGAACCGGGACAGGCTGAGGAGACCCAGTACTTC. It translates to CAISEPGQAEETQYF.

This clonotype turned up a few times. The chain carries TRBV5-1 and TRBJ1-1, with D maybe TRBD1 (6 bases). CDR1 and CDR2 (germline): SGHRS, YFSETQ. V was cut by 0 bases and J by 1 base, with 16 bases left in between. The CDR3 length is 17 residues. CDR3 coding DNA: TGCGCCAGCAGCTTGGCTTCTCACGGACAGAGGAACACTGAAGCTTTCTTT. It translates to CASSLASHGQRNTEAFF.